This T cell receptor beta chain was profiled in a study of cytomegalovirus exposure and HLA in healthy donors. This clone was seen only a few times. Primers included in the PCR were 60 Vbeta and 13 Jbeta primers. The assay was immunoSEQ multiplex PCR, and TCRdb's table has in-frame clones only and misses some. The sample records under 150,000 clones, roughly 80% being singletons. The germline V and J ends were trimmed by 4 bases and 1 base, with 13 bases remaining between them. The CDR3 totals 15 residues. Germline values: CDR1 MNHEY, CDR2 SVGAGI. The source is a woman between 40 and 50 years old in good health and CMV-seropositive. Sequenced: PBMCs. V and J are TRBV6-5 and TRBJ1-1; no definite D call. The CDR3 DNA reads TGTGCCAGCAGTTTGGGGTTTGAGGGGAACACTGAAGCTTTCTTT. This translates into CASSLGFEGNTEAFF.